By share of the sample, the clone carrying this TCR beta chain is medium-sized. Its antigen remains unknown. The PCR was carried out with 60 Vbeta primers and 13 Jbeta primers. Libraries were prepared by immunoSEQ multiplex PCR; TCRdb keeps only in-frame clonotypes and omits some of them. The sample has over 60,000 clones; 65% to 70% are singletons. These data come from a study of cytomegalovirus exposure and HLA in healthy donors. The germline V gene has CDR1 LGHNA and CDR2 YSLEER. This CDR3 has 15 residues. Trimming removed 0 bases at V and 4 bases at J, with 12 bases between. Overall study results and limits: The sole available immune exposure information was CMV serostatus. It has been reported that TCR beta sequences accurately predicted the HLA-A and HLA-B alleles of most subjects.

Healthy bone marrow donors formed the donor group. The genes are TRBV4-3 and TRBJ1-2, with D possibly being TRBD1 (5 bases). Sequenced material: PBMCs. The sequence derives from a male donor in good health and CMV-seropositive. The CDR3 DNA reads TGCGCCAGCAGCCAAGAGCTCCAGGGTACCTATGGCTACACCTTC. This codes for CASSQELQGTYGYTF.